The next 3 T cell receptor beta chains were all read from a single sample in a study of response to subunit inactivated influenza vaccine. MiXCR, run by TCRdb on the RT-PCR reads, gives a single entry per CDR3 protein. The sample carries about 540,000 distinct CDR3 sequences, about 14% recorded once. The source was PBMCs from blood, collected about 12 days after vaccination. The receptor set was obtained from a man between 50 and 59 years old who received an inactivated influenza vaccine.

V usage is TRBV5-1 and J usage is TRBJ1-2; D uncertain. Trimming took off 2 bases at V and 4 bases at J, with 9 bases between the two ends. Germline values: CDR1 SGHRS, CDR2 YFSETQ. This CDR3 has 13 residues. The CDR3, as DNA: TGCGCCAGCAGCTTAGGAGCAACCTATGGCTACACCTTC. Amino acid sequence: CASSLGATYGYTF.

The chain carries TRBV6-4 and TRBJ2-5, with 9 bases fitting TRBD2. Per the germline V gene, CDR1 is MRHNA and CDR2 is SNTAGT. V was clipped by 3 bases and J by 4 bases; unmatched bases: 0. The CDR3 length is 13 residues. The chain's CDR3 is CASSEAGGETQYF. In nucleotides, the CDR3 is TGTGCCAGCAGTGAAGCGGGAGGAGAGACCCAGTACTTC.

This clonotype was observed a handful of times. The chain recombines TRBV18 with TRBJ2-1; D not resolved. The CDR3 is 14 residues long. Looked up from germline, CDR1 is KGHSH and CDR2 is LQKENI. V shed 0 bases and J shed 4 bases, with 7 bases lying between them. CDR3 amino acids: CASSPPDIYNEQFF. The CDR3 DNA reads TGTGCCAGCTCACCACCCGACATTTACAATGAGCAGTTCTTC.